The 11 T cell receptor beta chains below all came from one sample that was sequenced in a study of human T cells and chemical hapten exposure. TCRdb analysed the RACE reads with MiXCR anew, one entry per CDR3 protein. Of approximately 100,000 distinct CDR3 sequences listed, more than 7% are singletons. The time point denotes: patch test 2, 6 weeks after DPC sensitization. Stated treatment: therapeutic diphenylcyclopropenone sensitization with weekly scalp DPC. This specimen was whole blood, taken in connection with sensitization to the hapten diphenylcyclopropenone (DPC). These receptors originate from a woman between 40 and 55 years old with alopecia areata. Some clones in this sample may be carry-over from other donors' samples.

V gene TRBV4-1 combines with J gene TRBJ1-2; D call uncertain. Looked up from germline, CDR1 is MGHRA and CDR2 is YSYEKL. Deletions cut 1 base from V and 2 bases from J, with 14 bases between. The CDR3 consists of 16 residues. This chain's CDR3 is CASSQGSQANNYGYTF. The CDR3 nucleotides are TGCGCCAGCAGCCAAGGTTCCCAGGCTAACAACTATGGCTACACCTTC.

This clonotype was observed a few times. The chain couples TRBV6-2 or TRBV6-3 to TRBJ1-1; D unresolved. CDR3 size: 15 residues. Per the germline V gene, CDR1 is MNHEY and CDR2 is SVGEGT. Trimming took off 0 bases at V and 4 bases at J, with 12 bases between the two ends. The CDR3 loop is CASSYSNRVGTEAFF. CDR3 DNA: TGTGCCAGCAGTTACTCGAACAGAGTGGGCACTGAAGCTTTCTTT.

This clonotype was observed many times. The V gene is TRBV2, the J gene TRBJ1-5; 7 nucleotides align to TRBD1. There are 13 residues in the CDR3. The germline V gene has CDR1 SNHLY and CDR2 FYNNEI. Trimming removed 6 bases from V and 2 bases from J; junction bases left unmatched: 1. The CDR3 region is CASSGTGNQPQHF. CDR3 DNA: TGTGCCAGCAGCGGGACAGGCAATCAGCCCCAGCATTTT.

This clonotype has at least ten counts. V and J are TRBV5-1 and TRBJ2-5; D possibly corresponds to TRBD1 (6 bases). CDR1 and CDR2 (germline): SGHRS, YFSETQ. Between the trimmed V and J ends, which lost 4 bases and 9 bases, there was a span of 10 bases. This CDR3 is 11 amino acids long. The CDR3 region has the DNA TGCGCCAGCAGCGAAAAGGGGGCCCAGTACTTC. Translation gives CASSEKGAQYF. Filled out from reference TRBV5-1 and TRBJ2-5, the complete variable domain reads KAGVTQTPRYLIKTRGQQVTLSCSPISGHRSVSWYQQTPGQGLQFLFEYFSETQRNKGNFPGRFSGRQFSNSRSEMNVSTLELGDSALYLCASSEKGAQYFGPGTRLLVL.

This clonotype was seen a handful of times. The chain is built from TRBV7-2 and TRBJ2-7; 11 bases fit TRBD1. Germline V CDR1 and CDR2: SGHTA, FQGNSA. The CDR3 totals 18 residues. The V segment lost 4 bases and the J segment 1 base; nucleotides outside the gene matches: 12. CDR3 loop: CASSSRPLGQGASYEQYF. The DNA for the CDR3 is TGTGCCAGCAGCTCTAGGCCCCTCGGACAGGGGGCGTCCTACGAGCAGTACTTC.

There are many counts of this clonotype. The genes are TRBV7-8 and TRBJ1-6; TRBD1 is a possible D gene (6 bases). The ends were cut back, 1 base at V and 5 bases at J, with 15 bases in the middle. Per the germline V gene, CDR1 is SGHVS and CDR2 is FQNEAQ. The CDR3 spans 17 residues. The DNA for the CDR3 is TGTGCCAGCAGCTTAGGGGCCCAGGACAGCGATAATTCACCCCTCCACTTT. It codes for CASSLGAQDSDNSPLHF.

This chain connects TRBV28 to TRBJ2-7; D is tentatively TRBD1 or TRBD2 (6 bases each). The CDR3 sequence is 15 residues long. CDR1 and CDR2 from the germline V gene are MDHEN and SYDVKM. Trimming took off 7 bases at V and 0 bases at J, with 16 bases between the two ends. The chain's CDR3 is CASIKGGSTSYEQYF. CDR3 nucleotides: TGTGCCAGCATTAAGGGGGGATCAACCTCCTACGAGCAGTACTTC.

This clonotype was detected only a few times. The chain is built from TRBV5-1 and TRBJ1-2, with a tentative D call TRBD1 (6 bases). Germline V gene data show CDR1 as SGHRS and CDR2 as YFSETQ. V was shortened by 2 bases and J by 6 bases, with 17 bases between the two germline ends. The CDR3 has 15 residues. In nucleotides, the CDR3 is TGCGCCAGCAGCTTACAGGACAGCGTGACCCATGGCTACACCTTC. Protein: CASSLQDSVTHGYTF. Full variable domain (remainder filled in from reference TRBV5-1 and TRBJ1-2): KAGVTQTPRYLIKTRGQQVTLSCSPISGHRSVSWYQQTPGQGLQFLFEYFSETQRNKGNFPGRFSGRQFSNSRSEMNVSTLELGDSALYLCASSLQDSVTHGYTFGSGTRLTVV.

The chain is built from TRBV7-2 and TRBJ2-2; a possible D gene is TRBD1 (6 bases). The V gene lost 2 bases and the J gene lost 0 bases, with 7 bases spanning the gap. The CDR3 covers 15 residues. Germline assignment: CDR1 SGHTA and CDR2 FQGNSA. CDR3 residues: CASSLQGTNTGELFF. The DNA for the CDR3 is TGTGCCAGCAGCTTACAGGGGACGAACACCGGGGAGCTGTTTTTT. The entire variable domain, with the rest obtained from reference TRBV7-2 and TRBJ2-2, is as follows: GAGVSQSPSNKVTEKGKDVELRCDPISGHTALYWYRQSLGQGLEFLIYFQGNSAPDKSGLPSDRFSAERTGGSVSTLTIQRTQQEDSAVYLCASSLQGTNTGELFFGEGSRLTVL.

This clonotype was detected many times. The J gene is TRBJ1-6, the V gene TRBV14; D call uncertain. The V end lost 0 bases, the J end lost 6 bases, and 6 bases lay between the germline ends. The CDR3 spans 14 residues. Germline lookup yields CDR1 SGHDN and CDR2 FVKESK. The CDR3 nucleotides are TGTGCCAGCAGCCAAGAATGGAGTAATTCACCCCTCCACTTT. Translating it yields CASSQEWSNSPLHF.

The genes are TRBV12-3 or TRBV12-4 and TRBJ2-3; 9 bases map to TRBD2. This CDR3 is built from 15 residues. Trimming took 6 bases from V and 4 from J; bases not matched to a gene: 8. CDR3 bases: TGTGCCAGCAGGGACGAGCGGGGGGCCTCAGATACGCAGTATTTT. The encoded protein is CASRDERGASDTQYF.